The 9 T cell receptor beta chains below were found in one sample sequenced in a study of T cell repertoires in cytomegalovirus infection. MiXCR, applied by TCRdb to the reads, yields one record per CDR3 protein. The sample holds almost 550,000 distinct CDR3 sequences; 16% are singletons and the top ten take roughly a quarter. Sequencing used CD8+ T cells from PBMCs. These receptors were collected from a human donor in good health (CMV status not recorded). Some clones in this sample may be carry-over from other donors' samples.

This clonotype has only a few counts. The V call is TRBV9, the J call TRBJ2-5; the D gene could be TRBD1 or TRBD2 (5 bases each). The V and J ends lost 5 bases and 6 bases respectively, with 20 bases between them. The CDR3 is made up of 15 amino acids. Germline V lookup: CDR1 SGDLS, CDR2 YYNGEE. Here the CDR3 reads CASSDRDGDGKTQYF. The CDR3 DNA reads as TGTGCCAGCAGTGACCGGGACGGTGACGGGAAGACCCAGTACTTC.

This clonotype was detected ten times or more. The chain couples TRBV4-1 to TRBJ2-1, with 8 bases identical to TRBD1. Germline-derived CDR1 and CDR2 are MGHRA and YSYEKL. J gave up 8 bases and V 0 bases, and 6 bases lay outside the gene matches. The CDR3 covers 15 residues. The CDR3 region is CASSQEWTGYYEQFF. In DNA, the CDR3 is TGCGCCAGCAGCCAAGAATGGACAGGGTATTATGAGCAGTTCTTC.

The sample holds many counts of this clonotype. This chain links TRBV4-1 with TRBJ1-1; possibly TRBD1 for D (5 bases). V gave up 8 bases and J gave up 5 bases, with 12 bases separating them. Germline CDR1 and CDR2: MGHRA and YSYEKL. The CDR3 runs to 12 residues. The CDR3, as DNA: TGCGCCAGCGAAGGGGAAAGGACTGAAGCTTTCTTT. Amino acids: CASEGERTEAFF.

In its sample, this clonotype was seen many times. The chain joins TRBV11-2 to TRBJ1-2; D is perhaps TRBD1 (6 bases). Germline loops: CDR1 SGHAT, CDR2 FQNNGV. This CDR3 region has 13 residues. The ends were cut back, 2 bases at V and 8 bases at J, with 12 bases in the middle. CDR3 region: CASSLTGFTGYTF. The CDR3 coding sequence is TGTGCCAGCAGCTTAACAGGGTTTACGGGCTACACCTTC.

This clonotype was counted at least ten times. The chain recombines TRBV12-3 or TRBV12-4 with TRBJ2-7, with a tentative D call TRBD2 (6 bases). CDR3 size: 15 residues. V shed 7 bases and J shed 0 bases, with 16 bases lying between them. CDR3 in DNA: TGTGCCAGCACAAGCGGAGGGAAGAGCTCCTACGAGCAGTACTTC. As protein: CASTSGGKSSYEQYF.

This chain links TRBV29-1 with TRBJ2-2; a possible D gene is TRBD2 (6 bases). This CDR3 contains 13 residues. Trimming left V 4 bases short and J 2 bases short, with 8 bases between. Germline V gene sequence: CDR1 SQVTM, CDR2 ANQGSEA. CDR3 sequence reads: CSVVAGNTGELFF. The CDR3 DNA reads TGCAGCGTTGTCGCGGGAAACACCGGGGAGCTGTTTTTT.

This clonotype was counted a few times. The chain carries TRBV9 and TRBJ2-7; 10 bases are a match to TRBD1. Germline assignment: CDR1 SGDLS and CDR2 YYNGEE. The ends lost 3 bases at V and 2 bases at J; junction bases unmatched: 8. This CDR3 region has 16 residues. The CDR3 loop reads CASSGSGTGVTYEQYF. CDR3 DNA sequence: TGTGCCAGCAGCGGTTCCGGGACAGGGGTAACCTACGAGCAGTACTTC. Based on the CDR3 plus reference TRBV9 and TRBJ2-7, the full variable domain is DSGVTQTPKHLITATGQRVTLRCSPRSGDLSVYWYQQSLDQGLQFLIQYYNGEERAKGNILERFSAQQFPDLHSELNLSSLELGDSALYFCASSGSGTGVTYEQYFGPGTRLTVT.

This clonotype was seen repeatedly, ten times or more. The chain joins TRBV5-6 to TRBJ1-1; D unclear. Trimming cost V 0 bases and J 7 bases, with 4 bases left between them. In germline, CDR1 is SGHDT, CDR2 YYEEEE. The CDR3 has 11 amino acids. The CDR3 DNA reads TGTGCCAGCAGCTTGGGGCTTGAAGCTTTCTTT. It codes for CASSLGLEAFF.

The rearrangement links TRBV6-6 to TRBJ2-5, with TRBD1 matching over 7 bases. V shed 2 bases and J 1 base; nucleotides not matched to a gene: 1. This CDR3 is built from 14 residues. Germline V gives CDR1 MNHNY, CDR2 SVGAGI (reference sequence). DNA for the CDR3: TGTGCCAGCAGTTACGGGGACAGCCAAGAGACCCAGTACTTC. Amino acid sequence: CASSYGDSQETQYF.